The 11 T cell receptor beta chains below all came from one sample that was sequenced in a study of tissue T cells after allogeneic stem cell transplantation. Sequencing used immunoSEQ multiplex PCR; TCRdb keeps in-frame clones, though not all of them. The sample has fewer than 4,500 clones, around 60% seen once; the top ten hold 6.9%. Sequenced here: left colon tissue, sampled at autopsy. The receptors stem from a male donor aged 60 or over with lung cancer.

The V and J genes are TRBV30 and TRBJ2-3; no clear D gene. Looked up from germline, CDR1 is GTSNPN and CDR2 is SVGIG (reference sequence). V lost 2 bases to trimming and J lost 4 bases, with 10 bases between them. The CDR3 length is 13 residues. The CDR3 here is CAWSWKGADTQYF. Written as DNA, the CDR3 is TGTGCCTGGAGTTGGAAGGGCGCAGATACGCAGTATTTT.

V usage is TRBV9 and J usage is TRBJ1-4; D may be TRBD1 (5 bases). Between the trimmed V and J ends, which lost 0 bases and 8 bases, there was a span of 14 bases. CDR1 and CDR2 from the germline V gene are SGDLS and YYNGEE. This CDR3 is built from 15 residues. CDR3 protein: CASSVGSRAGEKLFF. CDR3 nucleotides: TGTGCCAGCAGCGTAGGGAGCAGGGCCGGAGAAAAACTGTTTTTT.

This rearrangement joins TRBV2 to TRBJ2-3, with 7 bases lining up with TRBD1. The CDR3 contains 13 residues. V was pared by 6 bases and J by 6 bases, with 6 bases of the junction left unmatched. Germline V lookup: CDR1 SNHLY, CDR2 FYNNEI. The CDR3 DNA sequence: TGTGCCAGCAGGAAAGACAGGGTGGATACGCAGTATTTT. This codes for CASRKDRVDTQYF.

The CDR3 is CASREFPGLGSYEQYF. CDR3 nucleotide sequence: TGTGCCAGCAGAGAATTCCCGGGACTGGGCTCCTACGAGCAGTACTTC. The chain joins TRBV2 to TRBJ2-7, with D possibly being TRBD2 (6 bases). CDR1 and CDR2 from the germline V gene are SNHLY and FYNNEI. V was pared by 6 bases and J by 0 bases, with 18 bases between. CDR3 length: 16 residues.

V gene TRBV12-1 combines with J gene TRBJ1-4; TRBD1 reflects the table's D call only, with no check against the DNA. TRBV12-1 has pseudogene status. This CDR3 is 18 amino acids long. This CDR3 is CASSSTWGRPTTNEKLFF. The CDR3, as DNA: TGTGCCAGCAGCTCGACGTGGGGCAGGCCAACAACTAATGAAAAACTGTTTTTT.

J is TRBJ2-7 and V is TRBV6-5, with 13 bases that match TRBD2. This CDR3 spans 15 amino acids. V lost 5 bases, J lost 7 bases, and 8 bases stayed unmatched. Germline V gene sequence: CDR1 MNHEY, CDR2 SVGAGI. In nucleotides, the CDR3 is TGTGCCAGCAGTACCAGGACTAGCGGGGGACAAGAGCAGTACTTC. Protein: CASSTRTSGGQEQYF.

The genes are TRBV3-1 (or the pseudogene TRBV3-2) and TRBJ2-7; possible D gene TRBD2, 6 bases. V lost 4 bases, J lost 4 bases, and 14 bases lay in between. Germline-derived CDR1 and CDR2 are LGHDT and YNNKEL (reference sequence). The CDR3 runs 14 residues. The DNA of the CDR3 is TGTGCCAGCAGCCCCTCCGGGACTGCATACGAGCAGTACTTC. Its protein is CASSPSGTAYEQYF.

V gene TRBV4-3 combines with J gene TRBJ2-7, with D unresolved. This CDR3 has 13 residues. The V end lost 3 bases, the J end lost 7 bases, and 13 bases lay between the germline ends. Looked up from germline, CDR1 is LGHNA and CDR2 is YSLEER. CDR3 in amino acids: CASSHTIGREQYF. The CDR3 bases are TGCGCCAGCAGCCACACTATAGGGCGGGAGCAGTACTTC.

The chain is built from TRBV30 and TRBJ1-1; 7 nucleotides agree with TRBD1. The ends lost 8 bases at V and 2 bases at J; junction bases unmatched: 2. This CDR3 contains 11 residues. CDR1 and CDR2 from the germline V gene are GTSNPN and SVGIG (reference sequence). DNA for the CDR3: TGTGCCAGACAGGGAAACACTGAAGCTTTCTTT. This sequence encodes CARQGNTEAFF.

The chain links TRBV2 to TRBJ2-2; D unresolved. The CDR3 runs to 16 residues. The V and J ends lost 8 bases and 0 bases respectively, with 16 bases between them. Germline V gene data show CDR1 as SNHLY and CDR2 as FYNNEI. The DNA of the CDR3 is TGTGCCAGCTGGGATTCGGGTAGGACGAACACCGGGGAGCTGTTTTTT. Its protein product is CASWDSGRTNTGELFF.

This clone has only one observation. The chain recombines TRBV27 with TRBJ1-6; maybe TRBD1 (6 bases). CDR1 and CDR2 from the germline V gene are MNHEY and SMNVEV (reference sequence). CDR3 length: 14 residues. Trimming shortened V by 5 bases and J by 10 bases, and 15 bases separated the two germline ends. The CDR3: CASSPEQGTSPLHF. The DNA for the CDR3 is TGTGCCAGCAGTCCCGAACAGGGAACCTCACCCCTCCACTTT.